Below, 23 T cell receptor beta chains from the same sample are listed, as sequenced in a study of response to subunit inactivated influenza vaccine. Using its own MiXCR run on the RT-PCR reads, TCRdb lists one record per CDR3 protein. This sample carries over 650,000 distinct CDR3 sequences, about a fifth of them seen once, and the ten largest clones take about a tenth. The source material was PBMCs from blood, sampled 5 to 6 days after vaccination. These receptors were taken from a man aged 45 to 65 who received an inactivated influenza vaccine.

To note about this clonotype: The germline gene is not matched at one end of the junction; a read error may be the cause. The chain has TRBV20-1 and TRBJ2-3; 8 positions agree with TRBD2. Per germline, CDR1 DFQATT and CDR2 SNEGSKA (reference sequence). This CDR3 has 15 residues. CDR3 bases: TGCAGTGCTAGAGATCAAGCGGGGGACCTTCACCTGGGGGTGTTT. This codes for CSARDQAGDLHLGVF.

The gene calls are TRBV20-1 and TRBJ2-7, with TRBD2 matching 11 bases. This CDR3 comprises 14 residues. Unmatched junction bases numbered 7, after V lost 5 bases and J lost 4 bases. In germline, CDR1 is DFQATT, CDR2 SNEGSKA (reference sequence). CDR3 residues: CSARQLAGEYEQYF. Here the CDR3 DNA reads TGCAGTGCTCGCCAACTAGCGGGAGAATACGAGCAGTACTTC.

The V gene is TRBV4-1, the J gene TRBJ2-2, with a tentative D call TRBD1 (6 bases). V was cut by 1 base and J by 7 bases, with 19 bases left in between. Germline V gene data show CDR1 as MGHRA and CDR2 as YSYEKL. This CDR3 has 17 amino acids. The CDR3: CASSQVPPRGWNGELFF. The CDR3 nucleotides read TGCGCCAGCAGCCAAGTTCCCCCCAGGGGATGGAACGGGGAGCTGTTTTTT.

This chain connects TRBV12-3 or TRBV12-4 to TRBJ2-1; D possibly corresponds to TRBD1 (5 bases). V lost 3 bases and J 7 bases, leaving 13 bases between the germline ends. The CDR3 loop spans 14 amino acids. The CDR3, as DNA: TGTGCCAGCAGTTTGTTGGGGCCTGGTAATGAGCAGTTCTTC. This gives the protein CASSLLGPGNEQFF.

The sample holds many counts of this clonotype. The chain couples TRBV12-3 or TRBV12-4 to TRBJ1-2, with D possibly being TRBD1 (5 bases). CDR3 length: 12 residues. V gave up 6 bases and J gave up 7 bases, with 12 bases separating them. The CDR3 spells CASSVGTGGYTF. The CDR3 bases are TGTGCCAGCAGCGTAGGGACCGGTGGCTACACCTTC.

The rearrangement joins TRBV12-3 or TRBV12-4 to TRBJ2-2; weak D call: TRBD2 (6 bases). The CDR3 is made up of 13 amino acids. The V end was cut by 8 bases, the J end by 2 bases, with 9 bases between. DNA of the CDR3: TGTGCCAGCGAGGGACTCAACACCGGGGAGCTGTTTTTT. This gives the protein CASEGLNTGELFF.

The chain recombines TRBV21-1 with TRBJ1-2. TRBV21-1 counts as a pseudogene. The CDR3 is made up of 17 amino acids. The CDR3 DNA reads as TGTGCCAGCAGCAAGAGATTAAGAGGGCCTTACTACTATGGCTACACCTTC. Translation: CASSKRLRGPYYYGYTF.

The chain carries TRBV28 and TRBJ2-7; 9 nucleotides agree with TRBD2. With 1 base clipped from V and 6 bases from J, the junction kept 7 bases outside the gene matches. Germline values: CDR1 MDHEN, CDR2 SYDVKM. This CDR3 contains 15 residues. CDR3 sequence: CASSLSVAGAREQYF. CDR3 DNA: TGTGCCAGCAGTTTATCTGTAGCGGGAGCCCGCGAGCAGTACTTC. Drawing the rest from reference TRBV28 and TRBJ2-7, the complete variable domain is DVKVTQSSRYLVKRTGEKVFLECVQDMDHENMFWYRQDPGLGLRLIYFSYDVKMKEKGDIPEGYSVSREKKERFSLILESASTNQTSMYLCASSLSVAGAREQYFGPGTRLTVT.

The CDR3 DNA reads as TGTGCCAGCAGTTTAACGGGGACCCTCCTAGGCACAGATACGCAGTATTTT. Its protein product is CASSLTGTLLGTDTQYF. The chain couples TRBV27 to TRBJ2-3; D is tentatively TRBD1 or TRBD2 (5 bases each). The CDR3 is made up of 17 amino acids. Germline-derived CDR1 and CDR2 are MNHEY and SMNVEV (reference sequence). V was pared by 2 bases and J by 1 base, with 16 bases between.

V gene TRBV27 combines with J gene TRBJ2-1; 10 bases are shared with TRBD2. The CDR3 is made up of 17 amino acids. Germline V gene sequence: CDR1 MNHEY, CDR2 SMNVEV (reference sequence). The junction had 8 bases not matched to a gene; V was cut back by 2 bases and J by 4 bases. CDR3 nucleotides: TGTGCCAGCAGTTTACGGACTAGCGGTCTGATTTACAATGAGCAGTTCTTC. This translates into CASSLRTSGLIYNEQFF.

The V call is TRBV29-1, the J call TRBJ1-2, with 7 bases fitting TRBD1. This CDR3 has 14 residues. Looked up from germline, CDR1 is SQVTM and CDR2 is ANQGSEA. J was trimmed by 4 bases and V by 4 bases; bases with no gene match: 9. The CDR3 DNA is TGCAGCGTTGGCGATGTCCGGGACAGCTATGGCTACACCTTC. Amino acid sequence: CSVGDVRDSYGYTF.

Only a few counts were recorded for this clonotype. The J gene is TRBJ2-5, the V gene TRBV11-2, with D tentatively TRBD1 (6 bases). This CDR3 spans 14 amino acids. Germline loops: CDR1 SGHAT, CDR2 FQNNGV. Trimming took 9 bases from V and 5 from J, leaving 19 bases between them. The CDR3 region is CASNKGQPWETQYF. The CDR3 nucleotides are TGTGCCAGTAATAAAGGACAGCCCTGGGAGACCCAGTACTTC.

The chain uses TRBV5-1 and TRBJ2-2, with a weak D call TRBD1 (5 bases). V was clipped by 4 bases and J by 3 bases, with 22 bases between them. The CDR3 length is 18 residues. Germline V gene lookup returns CDR1 SGHRS and CDR2 YFSETQ. CDR3 DNA: TGCGCCAGCAGCGATGACAGACCCGTTGTTAGTGACACCGGGGAGCTGTTTTTT. Protein product: CASSDDRPVVSDTGELFF.

This clonotype was recorded many times. This chain links TRBV12-3 or TRBV12-4 with TRBJ2-7, with 8 bases matching TRBD1. V lost 3 bases to trimming and J lost 4 bases; unmatched junction nucleotides: 2. CDR3 length equals 13 residues. The CDR3: CASSFDRGYEQYF. CDR3 sequence (DNA): TGTGCCAGCAGTTTTGACAGGGGTTACGAGCAGTACTTC.

V and J are TRBV20-1 and TRBJ2-2; D gene unclear. The germline V gene encodes CDR1 DFQATT and CDR2 SNEGSKA (reference sequence). Trimming took 2 bases from V and 4 from J, leaving 20 bases between them. The CDR3 contains 17 residues. DNA of the CDR3: TGCAGTGCTAGACCCCCAAAGGATACATCAGTCACCGGGGAGCTGTTTTTT. As protein: CSARPPKDTSVTGELFF.

This chain uses TRBV7-8 with TRBJ2-3; D is possibly TRBD2 (7 bases). The length of the CDR3 is 18 residues. Trimming pared 5 bases from V and 2 bases from J, leaving 23 bases between. Per the germline V gene, CDR1 is SGHVS and CDR2 is FQNEAQ. CDR3 nucleotide sequence: TGTGCCAGCAGCACAGGTGGGGGGGGCCACTCATTCACAGATACGCAGTATTTT. Residues: CASSTGGGGHSFTDTQYF. Supplemented by reference TRBV7-8 and TRBJ2-3, the full variable domain reads GAGVSQSPRYKVAKRGQDVALRCDPISGHVSLFWYQQALGQGPEFLTYFQNEAQLDKSGLPSDRFFAERPEGSVSTLKIQRTQQEDSAVYLCASSTGGGGHSFTDTQYFGPGTRLTVL.

Only a few counts were recorded for this clonotype. The J gene is TRBJ2-7, the V gene TRBV20-1; D possibly corresponds to TRBD1 (6 bases). CDR3 length: 14 residues. Germline lookup yields CDR1 DFQATT and CDR2 SNEGSKA (reference sequence). Trimming removed 2 bases from V and 5 bases from J, with 16 bases in between. CDR3 amino acids: CSARRPQGFDEQYF. The CDR3 DNA reads as TGCAGTGCTAGAAGACCACAGGGCTTCGACGAGCAGTACTTC.

This clonotype occurred a few times. The gene calls are TRBV12-3 or TRBV12-4 and TRBJ1-1; a possible D gene is TRBD1 (5 bases). This CDR3 contains 13 residues. V gave up 2 bases and J gave up 3 bases, with 7 bases separating them. CDR3 in DNA: TGTGCCAGCAGTTTAAAACAGGACACTGAAGCTTTCTTT. Translating gives CASSLKQDTEAFF.

The gene calls are TRBV24-1 and TRBJ2-1; D remains ambiguous. Germline V gene lookup returns CDR1 KGHDR and CDR2 SFDVKD. V was trimmed by 9 bases and J by 4 bases, leaving 18 bases between them. This CDR3 is 15 amino acids long. CDR3 DNA: TGTGCCACCTCCCAGTTCTCAAACCGGTACAATGAGCAGTTCTTC. It is translated as CATSQFSNRYNEQFF.

This chain links TRBV28 with TRBJ2-7; TRBD2 might be the D (5 bases). In germline, CDR1 is MDHEN, CDR2 SYDVKM. Trimming cost V 6 bases and J 3 bases, with 24 bases left between them. The CDR3 has 17 residues. CDR3 protein: CASSLGEGRERFYEQYF. CDR3 sequence (DNA): TGTGCCAGCAGCCTCGGGGAAGGAAGGGAGAGGTTCTACGAGCAGTACTTC. The full variable domain, with the rest looked up from reference TRBV28 and TRBJ2-7, is DVKVTQSSRYLVKRTGEKVFLECVQDMDHENMFWYRQDPGLGLRLIYFSYDVKMKEKGDIPEGYSVSREKKERFSLILESASTNQTSMYLCASSLGEGRERFYEQYFGPGTRLTVT.

This clonotype was found a few times. The chain recombines TRBV6-2 or TRBV6-3 with TRBJ2-5; no clear D. Germline-derived CDR1 and CDR2 are MNHEY and SVGEGT. This CDR3 is built from 13 residues. The V end was cut by 4 bases, the J end by 4 bases, with 10 bases between. CDR3 coding DNA: TGTGCCAGCAGTTCGCTACAACGAGAGACCCAGTACTTC. Translated: CASSSLQRETQYF.

The chain links TRBV2 to TRBJ1-5; D gene uncertain. Germline values: CDR1 SNHLY, CDR2 FYNNEI. Trimming removed 4 bases at V and 12 bases at J, with 16 bases between. This CDR3 is 13 amino acids long. CDR3 sequence (DNA): TGTGCCAGCAGTGCTACTCGGGAAGCCCTCCAGCATTTT. Its protein is CASSATREALQHF.

In this sample, this clonotype turned up many times. The chain has TRBV12-3 or TRBV12-4 and TRBJ1-2, with unresolved D. With 3 bases removed from V and 2 bases from J, the gap between germline ends came to 7 bases. This CDR3 has 13 residues. The CDR3 bases are TGTGCCAGCAGTTTCTCCCTAAACTATGGCTACACCTTC. As protein: CASSFSLNYGYTF.